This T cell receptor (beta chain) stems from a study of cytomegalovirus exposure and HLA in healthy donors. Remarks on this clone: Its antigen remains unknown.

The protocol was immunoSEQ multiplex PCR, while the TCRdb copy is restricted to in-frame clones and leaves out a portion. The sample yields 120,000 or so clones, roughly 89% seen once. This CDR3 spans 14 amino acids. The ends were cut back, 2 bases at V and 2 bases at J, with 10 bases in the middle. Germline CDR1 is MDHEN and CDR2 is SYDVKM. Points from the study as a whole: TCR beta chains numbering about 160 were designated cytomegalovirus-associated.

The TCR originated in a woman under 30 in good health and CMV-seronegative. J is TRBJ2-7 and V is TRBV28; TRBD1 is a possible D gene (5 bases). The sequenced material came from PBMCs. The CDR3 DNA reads TGTGCCAGCAGTTTAGGGGCAGCTACCTACGAGCAGTACGTC. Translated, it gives CASSLGAATYEQYV.